This T cell receptor beta chain was sequenced for a study of blood T cell repertoires in COVID-19. Study-wide background: Acute and convalescent COVID-19 specimens originated in the United States, Italy and Spain.

CDR3 length: 15 amino acids. V shed 2 bases and J shed 6 bases, with 17 bases lying between them. Germline loops: CDR1 SGHTA, CDR2 FQGTGA. The data were produced by immunoSEQ multiplex PCR, yet TCRdb's version contains in-frame clones alone and is incomplete. The table records about 260,000 clones, 80% to 90% of them present only once. The V gene is TRBV7-3, the J gene TRBJ2-7, with D maybe TRBD2 (6 bases). The sample was peripheral blood. The receptor comes from a woman in her 70s with COVID-19, enrolled during active disease. CDR3 in DNA: TGTGCCAGCAGCTTAGATGCCGGGAGTGGTCGCGAGCAGTACTTC. Translation gives CASSLDAGSGREQYF.